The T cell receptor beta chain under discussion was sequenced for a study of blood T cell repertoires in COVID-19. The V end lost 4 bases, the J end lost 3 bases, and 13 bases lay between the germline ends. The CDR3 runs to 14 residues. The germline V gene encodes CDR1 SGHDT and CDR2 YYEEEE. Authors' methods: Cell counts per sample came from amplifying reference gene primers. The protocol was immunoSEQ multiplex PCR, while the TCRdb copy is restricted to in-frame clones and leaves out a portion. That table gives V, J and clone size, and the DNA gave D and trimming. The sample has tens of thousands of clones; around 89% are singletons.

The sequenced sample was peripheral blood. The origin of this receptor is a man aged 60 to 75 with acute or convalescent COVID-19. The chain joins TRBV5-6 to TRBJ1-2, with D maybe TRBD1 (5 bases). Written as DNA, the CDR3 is TGTGCCAGCAGCCCCGGGGGAGGGGACTATGGCTACACCTTC. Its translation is CASSPGGGDYGYTF.